A single sample gave rise to the 17 T cell receptor beta chains below, sequenced in a study of blood T cells in healthy people across ages (dated by TCRdb to about 2015). Library preparation employed 5' RACE. The listed sequencing device is Illumina HiSeq 2500. A second roughly 6 to 12 cycle PCR used a sample-barcoded 5' primer and a J-beta primer mix. TCRdb applied fastp at Q25 and MiXCR to the public reads, then kept only in-frame beta chains. Rows matching on CDR3 protein sequence are summarized as one entry with the most common DNA and genes. Within this sample are roughly 1.5 million distinct CDR3 sequences, with approximately 39% of them counted one time only. Just over 4% of the sample is held by the ten biggest clonotypes. Input material: blood. The receptors shown here come from a woman aged 18 to 35 in good health.

The chain recombines TRBV9 with TRBJ2-7; no firm D call. The CDR3 length is 15 residues. Trimming removed 0 bases from V and 3 bases from J, with 13 bases in between. Germline V CDR1 and CDR2: SGDLS, YYNGEE. The CDR3 nucleotides read TGTGCCAGCAGCGTAGCTTATGGCAACGACTACGAGCAGTACTTC. It encodes CASSVAYGNDYEQYF.

This chain links TRBV20-1 with TRBJ2-5, with 14 bases matching TRBD2. This CDR3 region has 13 residues. V shed 5 bases, J shed 9 bases, and the junction held 5 bases outside the gene matches. Germline-derived CDR1 and CDR2 are DFQATT and SNEGSKA (reference sequence). CDR3 residues: CSAFSGLAGAQYF. The CDR3 region has the DNA TGCAGTGCTTTCTCGGGACTAGCGGGAGCCCAGTACTTC.

In its sample, this clonotype was seen a few times. This sequence joins TRBV29-1 and TRBJ2-5, with D possibly matching TRBD2 (6 bases). The CDR3 contains 14 residues. From germline, CDR1 is SQVTM and CDR2 ANQGSEA. The V and J ends lost 8 bases and 1 base respectively, with 17 bases between them. CDR3 in amino acids: CSCLPAGRQETQYF. CDR3 sequence (DNA): TGCAGCTGCCTTCCTGCGGGGCGCCAAGAGACCCAGTACTTC.

V usage is TRBV7-9 and J usage is TRBJ2-7; unclear D gene. From germline, CDR1 is SEHNR and CDR2 FQNEAQ (reference sequence). Trimming left V 1 base short and J 9 bases short, with 10 bases between. The CDR3 runs 12 residues. CDR3 amino acids: CASSLEQEGQYF. The CDR3, as DNA: TGTGCCAGCAGCTTAGAGCAGGAAGGGCAGTACTTC.

The chain has TRBV4-3 and TRBJ2-1; the D is unclear. This CDR3 comprises 13 residues. Trimming pared 2 bases from V and 7 bases from J, leaving 9 bases between. Per the germline V gene, CDR1 is LGHNA and CDR2 is YSLEER. CDR3 nucleotide sequence: TGCGCCAGCAGCCAAATACCAGTTAATGAGCAGTTCTTC. Amino acids: CASSQIPVNEQFF.

The sample holds a few counts of this clonotype. The chain combines TRBV9 with TRBJ2-1, with 8 bases aligning to TRBD2. V was clipped by 0 bases and J by 4 bases; unmatched bases: 9. Germline V gene sequence: CDR1 SGDLS, CDR2 YYNGEE. This CDR3 is 17 amino acids long. The CDR3 is CASSVGSTSGRYNEQFF. The CDR3 DNA sequence: TGTGCCAGCAGCGTAGGATCAACTAGCGGAAGATACAATGAGCAGTTCTTC.

This clonotype was detected a few times. V gene TRBV7-2 combines with J gene TRBJ2-7; D is ambiguous. V shed 5 bases and J shed 0 bases, with 14 bases lying between them. Germline assignment: CDR1 SGHTA and CDR2 FQGNSA. This CDR3 region has 15 residues. The CDR3 coding sequence is TGTGCCAGCAGCCTCAATTTAGTAGTCTCCTACGAGCAGTACTTC. Its translation: CASSLNLVVSYEQYF. Full variable domain (missing parts from reference TRBV7-2 and TRBJ2-7): GAGVSQSPSNKVTEKGKDVELRCDPISGHTALYWYRQSLGQGLEFLIYFQGNSAPDKSGLPSDRFSAERTGGSVSTLTIQRTQQEDSAVYLCASSLNLVVSYEQYFGPGTRLTVT.

The chain couples TRBV12-5 to TRBJ2-1; TRBD2 aligns across 8 bases. V trimming: 2 bases; J trimming: 4 bases; junction bases outside the gene matches: 4. The CDR3 spans 15 residues. Looked up from germline, CDR1 is LGHNT and CDR2 is FRNRAP. In DNA form, the CDR3 reads TGTGCTAGTGGTTTGACCCCGGGGGGGTACAATGAGCAGTTCTTC. Translation: CASGLTPGGYNEQFF.

This clonotype was counted between two and nine times. This chain uses TRBV6-1 with TRBJ1-1, with D perhaps matching TRBD1 (5 bases). There are 14 residues in the CDR3. Trimming took 4 bases from V and 3 from J, leaving 12 bases between them. Germline V CDR1 and CDR2: MNHNS, SASEGT. The CDR3 sequence: CASSAQGGDTEAFF. The CDR3 coding sequence is TGTGCCAGCAGTGCGCAGGGAGGGGACACTGAAGCTTTCTTT.

The rearrangement joins TRBV7-9 to TRBJ1-4; TRBD1 agrees at 9 bases. After removal of 5 bases from V and 3 bases from J, the junction contained 7 bases not matched to a gene. This CDR3 region has 16 residues. Germline-derived CDR1 and CDR2 are SEHNR and FQNEAQ (reference sequence). The CDR3 DNA is TGTGCCAGCAGCCACAGTGGGACAGGGTCTAATGAAAAACTGTTTTTT. The encoded protein is CASSHSGTGSNEKLFF.

This clonotype is a singleton in its sample. The V call is TRBV6-5, the J call TRBJ2-3; 11 bases fit TRBD1. The ends lost 0 bases at V and 5 bases at J; junction bases unmatched: 1. The CDR3 totals 15 residues. CDR1 and CDR2 (germline): MNHEY, SVGAGI. CDR3 amino acids: CASSYSDRGQDTQYF. CDR3 sequence (DNA): TGTGCCAGCAGTTACTCGGACAGGGGGCAAGATACGCAGTATTTT.

There are a few counts of this clonotype. The chain is built from TRBV4-2 and TRBJ1-2, with 8 bases identical to TRBD1. V trimming: 4 bases; J trimming: 5 bases; junction bases outside the gene matches: 9. CDR3 length: 15 residues. CDR1 LGHNA and CDR2 YNFKEQ come from the germline V gene. CDR3 coding DNA: TGTGCCAGCAGCCTCGGACAGGGAGGGAATTATGGCTACACCTTC. Its protein product is CASSLGQGGNYGYTF.

The chain uses TRBV20-1 and TRBJ1-5, with D uncertain. Trimming stripped 0 bases from V and 5 bases from J, with 14 bases between. The CDR3 is made up of 15 amino acids. Germline loops: CDR1 DFQATT, CDR2 SNEGSKA (reference sequence). CDR3 protein: CSARELGAPYQPQHF. The CDR3 DNA sequence: TGCAGTGCTAGAGAACTAGGTGCTCCCTATCAGCCCCAGCATTTT.

This clonotype was detected only a few times. The chain couples TRBV27 to TRBJ1-1, with D uncertain. CDR3 length: 17 amino acids. Germline assignment: CDR1 MNHEY and CDR2 SMNVEV (reference sequence). Trimming left V 3 bases short and J 6 bases short, with 23 bases between. The CDR3 sequence is CASSFRRPTTASAEAFF. The CDR3 nucleotides read TGTGCCAGCAGTTTTCGACGGCCTACCACGGCGTCGGCTGAAGCTTTCTTT.

The genes are TRBV20-1 and TRBJ1-2; D not certain. Germline-derived CDR1 and CDR2 are DFQATT and SNEGSKA (reference sequence). Between the trimmed V and J ends, which lost 2 bases and 3 bases, there was a span of 10 bases. The CDR3 spans 13 residues. CDR3 DNA sequence: TGCAGTGCTAGAACAGCGCGTGACTATGGCTACACCTTC. It encodes CSARTARDYGYTF.

The chain couples TRBV15 to TRBJ2-7, with D possibly being TRBD2 (6 bases). The CDR3 is made up of 14 amino acids. V lost 5 bases, J lost 4 bases, and 15 bases lay in between. Germline CDR1 reads LNHNV; CDR2 reads YYDKDF (reference sequence). CDR3 residues: CATSWSDAGYEQYF. The CDR3, as DNA: TGTGCCACCAGCTGGTCCGATGCGGGGTACGAGCAGTACTTC.

The genes are TRBV3-1 and TRBJ2-3; 8 bases agree with TRBD2. There are 17 residues in the CDR3. Germline CDR1 and CDR2: LGHDT and YNNKEL (reference sequence). V shed 1 base, J shed 2 bases, and the junction held 8 bases outside the gene matches. The chain's CDR3 is CASSQVGTSGYTDTQYF. Written as DNA, the CDR3 is TGTGCCAGCAGCCAAGTGGGAACTAGCGGTTACACAGATACGCAGTATTTT.